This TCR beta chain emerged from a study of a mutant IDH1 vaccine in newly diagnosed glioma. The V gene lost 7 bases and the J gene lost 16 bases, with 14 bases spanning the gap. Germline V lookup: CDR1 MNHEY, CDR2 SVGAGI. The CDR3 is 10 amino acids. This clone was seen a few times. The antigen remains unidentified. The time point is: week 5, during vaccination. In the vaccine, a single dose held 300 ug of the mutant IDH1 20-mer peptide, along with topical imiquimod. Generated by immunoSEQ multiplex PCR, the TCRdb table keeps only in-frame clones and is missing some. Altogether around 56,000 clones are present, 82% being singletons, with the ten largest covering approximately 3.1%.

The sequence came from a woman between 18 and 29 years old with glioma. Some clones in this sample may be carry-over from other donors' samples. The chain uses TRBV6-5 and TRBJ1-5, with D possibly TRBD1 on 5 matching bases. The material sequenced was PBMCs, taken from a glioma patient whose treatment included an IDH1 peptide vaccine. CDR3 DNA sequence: TGTGCCAGCAAGGGACGGCCTCGCCATTTT. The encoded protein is CASKGRPRHF.